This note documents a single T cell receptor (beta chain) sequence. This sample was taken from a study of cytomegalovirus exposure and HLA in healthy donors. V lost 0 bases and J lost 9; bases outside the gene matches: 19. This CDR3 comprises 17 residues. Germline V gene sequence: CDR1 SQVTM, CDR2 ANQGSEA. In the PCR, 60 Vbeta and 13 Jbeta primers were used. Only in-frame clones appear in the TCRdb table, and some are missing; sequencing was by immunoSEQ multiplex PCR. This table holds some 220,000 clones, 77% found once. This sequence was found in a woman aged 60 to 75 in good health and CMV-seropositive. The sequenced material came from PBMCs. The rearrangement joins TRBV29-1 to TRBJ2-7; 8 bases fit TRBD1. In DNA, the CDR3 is TGCAGCGTTGAAGATCAAGGCCGGGACAGGACAAAGGGTGTGCAGTACTTC. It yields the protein CSVEDQGRDRTKGVQYF.